This TCR beta chain emerged from a study of T cell responses to AZD1222 COVID-19 vaccine. Study-wide points: Unmutated variant regions are reportedly the target of nearly half of TCRs that are spike-specific.

Remarks on this clone: What it binds is not known.

Repertoires were generated with immunoSEQ multiplex PCR, while TCRdb's copy carries only in-frame clones and drops some. The sample yields fewer than 200,000 clones, more than 80% seen once. The sample in question was peripheral blood, obtained 28 days after the second dose of the MenACWY control vaccine. The sequence was collected from an adult who received the MenACWY meningococcal vaccine as a control.

As DNA, the CDR3 is TGTGCCAGCAGCCAAGATCGGGCAGGGTGGGATGGCTACACCTTC. Encoded protein: CASSQDRAGWDGYTF. The rearrangement uses TRBV3-1 (or the pseudogene TRBV3-2) and TRBJ1-2; the D gene is possibly TRBD1 (5 bases). Trimming cost V 0 bases and J 6 bases, with 14 bases left between them. This CDR3 has 15 residues. Germline V lookup: CDR1 LGHDT, CDR2 YNNKEL (reference sequence).